The source of this T cell receptor beta chain is a study of blood T cells in healthy people across ages. A second PCR of 7 to 11 cycles used a sample-barcoded 5' primer and a J-beta primer mix. Every cDNA was tagged by a template-switch adaptor with 12 random nucleotides. TCRdb analysed the 5' RACE reads with MiXCR anew, one entry per CDR3 protein. The table records around 1,000,000 distinct CDR3 sequences, approximately 25% of them present only once. The germline CDR1 and CDR2 sequences are DFQATT and SNEGSKA (reference sequence). Trimming left V 6 bases short and J 5 bases short, with 19 bases between. The CDR3 is 14 residues long. A further study also used this sample, focusing on T cells of mothers and their children. That paper adds: Nine systemically healthy Caucasian donors: three mothers, six children. Thymic selection shapes TCR recombination output in related pairs, and it does so similarly in unrelated pairs. Slightly higher, non-significant overlap characterized related mother-child pairs relative to unrelated pairs.

The J gene is TRBJ1-1, the V gene TRBV20-1; no definite D call. This TCR came from a girl aged 2 to 9 in good health. The sequenced sample was blood. For the CDR3, the DNA is TGCAGTGCAGTCCGGGGAAATTTCGGAACTGAAGCTTTCTTT. Amino acid sequence: CSAVRGNFGTEAFF.